A single TCR beta chain is shown here with its context. The antigen is unknown. Other DNA sequences from this sample encode an identical CDR3 as well. The entry originates in a study of cytomegalovirus exposure and HLA in healthy donors. In the study overall: HLA-typed donors were the source of 83 million or so unique TCRs held in an early data release. Study-level points and caveats: Later analysis identified several of the most significant clusters that appeared linked to common viral pathogens. Apart from CMV serostatus, no immune exposure information was available. Listed as cytomegalovirus-associated were over 150 TCR beta chains.

This CDR3 is built from 13 residues. Deletions cut 1 base from V and 4 bases from J, with 8 bases between. The germline gives CDR1 SEHNR, CDR2 FQNEAQ (reference sequence). PCR employed 60 Vbeta and 13 Jbeta primers. Libraries were prepared by immunoSEQ multiplex PCR; TCRdb keeps only in-frame clonotypes and omits some of them. Counted here are under 250,000 clones, about 80% occurring once; the ten biggest clones make up 4.4%. This chain links TRBV7-9 with TRBJ2-7; tentative D call: TRBD1 (5 bases). This TCR was sampled from a woman aged 25 to 45 in good health and CMV-seropositive. What was sequenced was PBMCs. The CDR3 spells CASSLGGVYEQYF. The CDR3 DNA is TGTGCCAGCAGCTTAGGGGGCGTTTACGAGCAGTACTTC. Combining the CDR3 with reference TRBV7-9 and TRBJ2-7 gives the whole variable domain DTGVSQNPRHKITKRGQNVTFRCDPISEHNRLYWYRQTLGQGPEFLTYFQNEAQLEKSRLLSDRFSAERPKGSFSTLEIQRTEQGDSAMYLCASSLGGVYEQYFGPGTRLTVT.